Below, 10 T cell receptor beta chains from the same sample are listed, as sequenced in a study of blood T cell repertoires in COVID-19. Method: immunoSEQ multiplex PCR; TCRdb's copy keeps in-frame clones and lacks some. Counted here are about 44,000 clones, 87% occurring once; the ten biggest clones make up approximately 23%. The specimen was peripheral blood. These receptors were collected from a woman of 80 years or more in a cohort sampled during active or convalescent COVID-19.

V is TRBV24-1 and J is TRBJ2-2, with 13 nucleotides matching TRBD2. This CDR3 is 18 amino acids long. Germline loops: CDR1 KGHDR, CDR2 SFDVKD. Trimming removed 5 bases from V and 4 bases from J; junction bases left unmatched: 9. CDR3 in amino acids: CATSGRTSGRRATGELFF. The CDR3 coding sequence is TGTGCCACCAGTGGGAGGACTAGCGGGAGAAGAGCCACCGGGGAGCTGTTTTTT.

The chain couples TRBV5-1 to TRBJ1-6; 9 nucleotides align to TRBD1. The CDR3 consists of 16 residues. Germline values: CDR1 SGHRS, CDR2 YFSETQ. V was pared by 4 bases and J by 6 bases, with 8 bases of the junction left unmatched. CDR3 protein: CASSGGQGMSNSPLHF. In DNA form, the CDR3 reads TGCGCCAGCAGCGGCGGACAGGGGATGAGTAATTCACCCCTCCACTTT.

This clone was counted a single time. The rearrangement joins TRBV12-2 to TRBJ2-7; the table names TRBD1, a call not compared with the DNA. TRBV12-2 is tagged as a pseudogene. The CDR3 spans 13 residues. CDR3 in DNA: TGTGCAAGCGGGGTGGGGGCCCGGAGGGAGCAGTACTTC. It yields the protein CASGVGARREQYF.

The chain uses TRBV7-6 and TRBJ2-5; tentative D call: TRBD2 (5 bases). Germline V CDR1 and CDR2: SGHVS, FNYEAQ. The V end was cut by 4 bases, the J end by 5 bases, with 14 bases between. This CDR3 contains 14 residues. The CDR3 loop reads CASSSMTGGETQYF. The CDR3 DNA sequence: TGTGCCAGCAGCTCTATGACTGGCGGGGAGACCCAGTACTTC.

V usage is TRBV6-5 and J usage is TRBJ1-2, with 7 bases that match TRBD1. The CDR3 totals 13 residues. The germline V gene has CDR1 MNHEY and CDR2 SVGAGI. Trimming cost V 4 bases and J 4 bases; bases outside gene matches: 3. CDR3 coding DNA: TGTGCCAGCAGTTGGGGACAGTTCTATGGCTACACCTTC. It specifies CASSWGQFYGYTF.

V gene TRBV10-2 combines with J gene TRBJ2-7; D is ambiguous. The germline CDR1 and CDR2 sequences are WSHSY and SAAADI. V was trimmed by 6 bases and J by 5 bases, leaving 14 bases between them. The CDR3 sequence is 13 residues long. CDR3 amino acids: CASRGGRFHEQYF. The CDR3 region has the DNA TGCGCCAGCAGAGGCGGCCGGTTCCACGAGCAGTACTTC.

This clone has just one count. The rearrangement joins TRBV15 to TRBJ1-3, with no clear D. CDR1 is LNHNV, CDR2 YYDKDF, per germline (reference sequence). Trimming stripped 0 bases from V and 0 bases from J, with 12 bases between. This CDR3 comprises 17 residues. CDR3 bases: TGTGCCACCAGCAGAGATCGGAGTTTTAGCTCTGGAAACACCATATATTTT. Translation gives CATSRDRSFSSGNTIYF.

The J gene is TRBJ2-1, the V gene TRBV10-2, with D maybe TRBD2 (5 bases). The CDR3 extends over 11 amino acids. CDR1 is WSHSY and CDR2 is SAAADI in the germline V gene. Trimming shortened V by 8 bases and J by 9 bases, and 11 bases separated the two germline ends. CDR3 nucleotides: TGCGCCAGCGGACTGGGCGGTGAGCAGTTCTTC. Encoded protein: CASGLGGEQFF.

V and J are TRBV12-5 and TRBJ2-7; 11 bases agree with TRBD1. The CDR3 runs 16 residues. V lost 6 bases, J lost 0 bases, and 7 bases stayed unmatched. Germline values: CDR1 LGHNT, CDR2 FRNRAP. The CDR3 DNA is TGTGCTAGTGGAGAAGGACAGGGGGCCCACTCCTACGAGCAGTACTTC. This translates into CASGEGQGAHSYEQYF.

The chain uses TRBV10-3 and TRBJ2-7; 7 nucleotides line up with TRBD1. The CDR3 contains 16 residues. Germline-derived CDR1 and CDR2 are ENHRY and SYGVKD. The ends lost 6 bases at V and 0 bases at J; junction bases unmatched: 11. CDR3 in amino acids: CAISHQIGTDSYEQYF. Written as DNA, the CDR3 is TGTGCCATCAGCCATCAAATAGGGACAGACTCCTACGAGCAGTACTTC.